The present entry profiles one TCR beta chain with its context. Stated treatment: preoperative locoregional IRX-2 cytokine immunotherapy. Samples came from a phase Ib trial of preoperative locoregional IRX-2 cytokine immunotherapy. This sample was included in a study of preoperative IRX-2 immunotherapy in early breast cancer. Data came from immunoSEQ multiplex PCR; TCRdb stores just in-frame clones and leaves some out. The data hold about 11,000 clones, with approximately 79% observed a single time. The junction had 9 bases not matched to a gene; V was cut back by 7 bases and J by 3 bases. CDR1 and CDR2 (germline): MNHGY, SAAAGT. This CDR3 comprises 15 residues.

The genes are TRBV6-8 and TRBJ2-7, with 10 bases that match TRBD1. The starting material was lymph node tissue, obtained before IRX-2 immunotherapy. The receptor was isolated from a human donor with breast cancer. This CDR3 is CASKGETGGFYEQYF. The CDR3 DNA reads TGTGCCAGCAAGGGTGAGACAGGGGGCTTCTACGAGCAGTACTTC.